This is a list of T cell receptor beta chains from one sample in a study of CD8 T cells in Susac syndrome. A single record per CDR3 protein comes from TCRdb applying MiXCR to the immunoSEQ multiplex PCR reads. The sample records roughly 140,000 distinct CDR3 sequences, approximately 94% being singletons. The sequencing input was CD8+ T cells from PBMCs. The receptors stem from a human donor with multiple sclerosis. CDR3s include the opening cysteine and the closing phenylalanine or tryptophan. The order of the fields is V gene, clone size, D gene, CDR3 length, J gene, CDR3 protein, CDR3 DNA. The D gene is left open where the match is weak. For some rows the clone size is stated as once, few or many, or as a class when expanded; others skip it.

TRBV29-1,.,.,14,TRBJ2-6,CSVRAESGANVLTF,TGCAGCGTTAGGGCGGAATCCGGGGCCAACGTCCTGACTTTC
TRBV4-3,.,TRBD1,14,TRBJ2-1,CASSGDRGRNEQFF,TGCGCCAGCAGCGGTGACAGGGGGCGTAATGAGCAGTTCTTC
TRBV30,.,TRBD1,14,TRBJ1-2,CAWSLRGAGYGYTF,TGTGCCTGGAGTCTCAGGGGGGCAGGGTATGGCTACACCTTC
TRBV29-1,once,.,14,TRBJ1-2,CSVTVENRLSGYTF,TGCAGCGTTACGGTGGAAAATAGGTTGAGTGGCTACACCTTC
TRBV15,.,.,14,TRBJ2-1,CATSPGVLYNEQFF,TGTGCCACCAGCCCCGGGGTCCTCTACAATGAGCAGTTCTTC
TRBV28,once,.,23,TRBJ2-1,CASSFIWAVRDSLEGSSYNEQFF,TGTGCCAGCAGTTTCATCTGGGCCGTGCGGGACTCCCTCGAGGGGAGCTCCTACAATGAGCAGTTCTTC
TRBV2,.,.,10,TRBJ1-2,CASNGKDYTF,TGTGCCAGCAATGGGAAGGACTACACCTTC
TRBV7-9,.,.,14,TRBJ1-5,CSSSLSAAVEPQHF,TGTTCCAGCAGCTTATCGGCCGCGGTGGAGCCCCAGCATTTT
TRBV13,.,.,14,TRBJ1-4,CASSSTAYNEKLFF,TGTGCCAGCAGCTCGACAGCTTACAATGAAAAACTGTTTTTT
TRBV5-6,.,.,12,TRBJ1-1,CASSLWSAEAFF,TGTGCCAGCAGCTTATGGAGCGCTGAAGCTTTCTTT
TRBV29-1,.,.,12,TRBJ1-1,CSVVTGNTEAFF,TGCAGCGTTGTGACGGGGAACACTGAAGCTTTCTTT
TRBV4-1,.,.,14,TRBJ1-1,CASSQEGKNTEAFF,TGCGCCAGCAGCCAAGAAGGGAAGAACACTGAAGCTTTCTTT
TRBV28,.,TRBD2,18,TRBJ2-7,CASSSGVLAGPASYEQYF,TGTGCCAGCAGTTCAGGGGTACTAGCGGGGCCTGCCTCCTACGAGCAGTACTTC
TRBV7-9,.,TRBD1,15,TRBJ2-7,CASSSAGTASYEQYF,TGTGCCAGCAGCTCCGCCGGGACAGCGTCTTACGAGCAGTACTTC
TRBV6-2/TRBV6-3,.,.,15,TRBJ2-5,CASSPLDRNQETQYF,TGTGCCAGCAGCCCCCTGGACAGAAACCAAGAGACCCAGTACTTC
TRBV20-1,.,TRBD2,16,TRBJ2-1,CSATAHRGVSYNEQFF,TGCAGTGCGACTGCACACCGGGGGGTCTCCTACAATGAGCAGTTCTTC
TRBV30,once,.,12,TRBJ1-1,CAWRPDVTEAFF,TGTGCCTGGAGACCCGATGTTACTGAAGCTTTCTTT
TRBV29-1,.,.,11,TRBJ2-2,CSVEVAGELFF,TGCAGCGTTGAAGTTGCCGGGGAGCTGTTTTTT
TRBV3-1,.,TRBD1,15,TRBJ2-7,CASSLAGTGGYEQYF,TGTGCCAGCAGTCTTGCCGGGACAGGAGGATACGAGCAGTACTTC
TRBV10-3,.,TRBD1,15,TRBJ2-7,CAISDPRTGMHEQYF,TGTGCCATCAGTGATCCGCGGACAGGGATGCACGAGCAGTACTTC
TRBV27,.,.,17,TRBJ1-6,CASSLMRGLSYNSPLHF,TGTGCCAGCAGTTTAATGAGGGGCCTCTCCTATAATTCACCCCTCCACTTT
TRBV27,once,.,13,TRBJ2-7,CASSSRSSYEQYF,TGTGCCAGCAGTTCGAGGAGCTCCTACGAGCAGTACTTC
TRBV9,.,.,13,TRBJ1-2,CASSVSGEDGYTF,TGTGCCAGCAGCGTTTCAGGGGAGGATGGCTACACCTTC
TRBV5-6,.,.,14,TRBJ2-1,CASSSVSEYNEQFF,TGTGCCAGCAGCTCGGTATCGGAGTACAATGAGCAGTTCTTC
TRBV7-9,.,.,13,TRBJ1-6,CASSLSERSPLHF,TGTGCCAGCAGCTTATCAGAGAGGTCACCCCTCCACTTT
TRBV30,.,TRBD1,15,TRBJ2-6,CAWTGTGAGANVLTF,TGTGCCTGGACCGGGACAGGGGCTGGGGCCAACGTCCTGACTTTC
TRBV28,.,.,13,TRBJ1-5,CASSFLENQPQHF,TGTGCCAGCAGTTTCCTGGAGAATCAGCCCCAGCATTTT
TRBV7-2,.,.,15,TRBJ2-7,CASSLEGGANYEQYF,TGTGCCAGCAGCTTAGAAGGGGGAGCGAACTACGAGCAGTACTTC
TRBV29-1,.,TRBD2,15,TRBJ2-1,CSVPYLASGGNEQFF,TGCAGCGTTCCCTATTTAGCTAGCGGGGGGAATGAGCAGTTCTTC
TRBV29-1,.,.,11,TRBJ2-1,CSGGRVNEQFF,TGCAGCGGAGGAAGGGTGAATGAGCAGTTCTTC
TRBV13,.,.,14,TRBJ2-1,CASSFGRAGGEQFF,TGTGCCAGCAGCTTTGGCAGGGCCGGGGGCGAGCAGTTCTTC
TRBV20-1,.,TRBD1,14,TRBJ2-7,CSARGGQGTYEQYF,TGCAGTGCTAGAGGAGGACAGGGCACATACGAGCAGTACTTC
TRBV24-1,.,TRBD1,14,TRBJ1-5,CATSGTGAAQPQHF,TGTGCCACCAGCGGGACAGGGGCGGCTCAGCCCCAGCATTTT
TRBV18,once,TRBD1,13,TRBJ2-1,CASSPPGTEKQFF,TGTGCCAGCTCACCCCCCGGGACAGAAAAGCAGTTCTTC
TRBV20-1,.,.,15,TRBJ2-1,CSARDGGAHDNEQFF,TGCAGTGCTAGAGACGGGGGCGCTCATGACAATGAGCAGTTCTTC
TRBV27,.,TRBD1,16,TRBJ2-5,CASSLVGDSHQETQYF,TGTGCCAGCAGCTTAGTGGGGGACAGCCACCAAGAGACCCAGTACTTC
TRBV7-9,.,TRBD2,17,TRBJ2-7,CASSFAERGPSSYEQYF,TGTGCCAGCAGCTTCGCCGAGCGGGGGCCAAGCTCCTACGAGCAGTACTTC